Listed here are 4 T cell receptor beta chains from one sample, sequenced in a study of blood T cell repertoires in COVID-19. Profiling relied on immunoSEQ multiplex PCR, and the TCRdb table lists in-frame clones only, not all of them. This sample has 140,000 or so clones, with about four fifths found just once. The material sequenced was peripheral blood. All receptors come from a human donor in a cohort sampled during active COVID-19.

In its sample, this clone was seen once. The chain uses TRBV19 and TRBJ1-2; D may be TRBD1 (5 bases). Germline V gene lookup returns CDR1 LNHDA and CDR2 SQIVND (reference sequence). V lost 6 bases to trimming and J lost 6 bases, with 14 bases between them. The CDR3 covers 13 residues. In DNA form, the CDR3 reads TGTGCCAGTAGAAGGCAGGGTGTGGATGGCTACACCTTC. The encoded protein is CASRRQGVDGYTF.

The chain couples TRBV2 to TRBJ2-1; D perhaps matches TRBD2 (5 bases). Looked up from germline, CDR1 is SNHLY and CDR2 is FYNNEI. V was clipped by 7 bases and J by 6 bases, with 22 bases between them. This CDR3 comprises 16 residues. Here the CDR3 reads CASTPGVVANRNEQFF. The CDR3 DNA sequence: TGTGCCAGCACCCCGGGTGTGGTAGCGAATCGCAATGAGCAGTTCTTC.

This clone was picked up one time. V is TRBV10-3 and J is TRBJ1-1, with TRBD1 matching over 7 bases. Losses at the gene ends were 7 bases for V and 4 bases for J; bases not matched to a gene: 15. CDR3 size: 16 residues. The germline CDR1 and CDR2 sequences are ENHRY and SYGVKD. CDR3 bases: TGTGCCATCAAAGGCTCGCAGGGGGTGTCGGGCACTGAAGCTTTCTTT. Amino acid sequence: CAIKGSQGVSGTEAFF.

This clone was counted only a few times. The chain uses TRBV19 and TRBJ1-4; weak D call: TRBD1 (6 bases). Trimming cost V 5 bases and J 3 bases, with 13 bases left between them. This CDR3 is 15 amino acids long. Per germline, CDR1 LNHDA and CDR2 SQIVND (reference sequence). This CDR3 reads CASSAQGLANEKLFF. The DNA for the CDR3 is TGTGCCAGTAGTGCCCAGGGGTTGGCTAATGAAAAACTGTTTTTT.